This T cell receptor (beta chain) comes out of a study of T cell changes during pregnancy in multiple sclerosis. Sequencing was performed with immunoSEQ multiplex PCR; in TCRdb, only in-frame clones are kept and a portion is missing. Seen here are under 55,000 clones, roughly 92% observed once, and the top ten hold just under 0.75%. The CDR3 has 15 amino acids. CDR1 and CDR2 (germline): SGHTA, FQGTGA. Trimming cost V 5 bases and J 4 bases; bases outside gene matches: 6. The chain recombines TRBV7-3 with TRBJ1-2; 11 bases agree with TRBD1. The sequence came from a female donor with multiple sclerosis, enrolled in a pregnancy study. The material was CD4+ T cells from peripheral blood mononuclear cells, obtained in the third trimester of pregnancy. DNA for the CDR3: TGTGCCAGCAGCGTAGGACAGGGGGCAGGCTATGGCTACACCTTC. Residues: CASSVGQGAGYGYTF. Together with reference TRBV7-3 and TRBJ1-2, the CDR3 gives the full variable domain: GAGVSQTPSNKVTEKGKYVELRCDPISGHTALYWYRQSLGQGPEFLIYFQGTGAADDSGLPNDRFFAVRPEGSVSTLKIQRTERGDSAVYLCASSVGQGAGYGYTFGSGTRLTVV.